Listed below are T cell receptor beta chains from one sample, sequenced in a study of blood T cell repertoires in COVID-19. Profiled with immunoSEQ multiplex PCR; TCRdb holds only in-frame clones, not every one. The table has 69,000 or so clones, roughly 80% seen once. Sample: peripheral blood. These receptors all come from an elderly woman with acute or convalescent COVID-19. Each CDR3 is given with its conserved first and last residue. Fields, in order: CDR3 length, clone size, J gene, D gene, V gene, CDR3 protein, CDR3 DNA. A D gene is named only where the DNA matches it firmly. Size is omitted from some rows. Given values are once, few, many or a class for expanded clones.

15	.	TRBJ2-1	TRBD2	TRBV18	CASSLRGGTYNEQFF	TGTGCCAGCTCGCTCCGGGGGGGCACCTACAATGAGCAGTTCTTC
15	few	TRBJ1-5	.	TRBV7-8	CASSLRSFSNQPQHF	TGTGCCAGCAGCTTACGTTCCTTTAGCAATCAGCCCCAGCATTTT
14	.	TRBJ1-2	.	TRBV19	CASSLAPGLGGYTF	TGTGCCAGTAGTTTGGCGCCGGGGTTGGGTGGCTACACCTTC
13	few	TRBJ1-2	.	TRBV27	CASSLRGVYGYTF	TGTGCCAGCAGTTTACGGGGGGTATATGGCTACACCTTC
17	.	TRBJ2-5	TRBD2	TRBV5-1	CASSPGLAGGGQETQYF	TGCGCCAGCAGCCCCGGACTAGCGGGGGGCGGGCAAGAGACCCAGTACTTC
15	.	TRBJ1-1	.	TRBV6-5	CASSYSNTKNTEAFF	TGTGCCAGCAGTTACTCGAACACAAAGAACACTGAAGCTTTCTTT
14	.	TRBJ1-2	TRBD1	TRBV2	CASSEDTGQGRLTF	TGTGCCAGCAGTGAAGATACGGGACAGGGTCGACTCACCTTC
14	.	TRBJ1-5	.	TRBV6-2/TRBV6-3	CASSYLGGNQPQHF	TGTGCCAGCAGTTACTTAGGCGGAAATCAGCCCCAGCATTTT
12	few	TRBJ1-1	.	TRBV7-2	CASSPQGTEAFF	TGTGCCAGCAGTCCTCAGGGGACTGAAGCTTTCTTT
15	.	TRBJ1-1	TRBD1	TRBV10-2	CASLSTGQGNTEAFF	TGCGCCAGCCTTAGTACGGGACAGGGGAACACTGAAGCTTTCTTT
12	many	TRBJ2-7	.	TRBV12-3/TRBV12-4	CASSSYSYEQYF	TGTGCCAGCAGTTCCTACTCCTACGAGCAGTACTTC
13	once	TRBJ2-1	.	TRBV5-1	CASSKVSRGEQFF	TGCGCCAGCAGCAAGGTTTCTCGGGGAGAGCAGTTCTTC
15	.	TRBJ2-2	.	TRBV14	CASSQFSGWAGELFF	TGTGCCAGCAGCCAATTTTCAGGGTGGGCCGGGGAGCTGTTTTTT
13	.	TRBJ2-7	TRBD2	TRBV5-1	CASSLGRGDEQYF	TGCGCCAGCAGCTTGGGCCGGGGGGACGAGCAGTACTTC
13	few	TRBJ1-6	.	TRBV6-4	CASSSRVNSPLHF	TGTGCCAGCAGCTCAAGAGTTAATTCACCCCTCCACTTT
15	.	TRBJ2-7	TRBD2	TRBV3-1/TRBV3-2	CASSQGLAGAYEQYF	TGTGCCAGCAGCCAGGGACTAGCGGGGGCCTACGAGCAGTACTTC
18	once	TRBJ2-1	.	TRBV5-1	CASSHPPPSGGGYNEQFF	TGCGCCAGCAGCCACCCACCCCCTAGCGGAGGGGGGTACAATGAGCAGTTCTTC
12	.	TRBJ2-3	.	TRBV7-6	CASSFSTDTQYF	TGTGCCAGCAGCTTCAGTACAGATACGCAGTATTTT
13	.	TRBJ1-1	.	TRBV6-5	CASMMGPTGRAFF	TGTGCCAGCATGATGGGGCCCACCGGACGAGCTTTCTTT
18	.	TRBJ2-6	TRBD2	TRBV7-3	CASSPSSGPLSGANVLTF	TGTGCCAGCTCCCCTTCTAGCGGACCCCTCTCTGGGGCCAACGTCCTGACTTTC
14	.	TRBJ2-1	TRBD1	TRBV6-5	CASGSQDRASQQFF	TGTGCCAGCGGTTCACAGGACAGGGCCTCGCAGCAGTTCTTC
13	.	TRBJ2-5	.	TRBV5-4	CASSFRGQETQYF	TGTGCCAGCAGCTTCCGGGGCCAAGAGACCCAGTACTTC
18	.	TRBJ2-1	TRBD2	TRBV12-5	CASGLWLAGGDSYNEQFF	TGTGCTAGTGGTTTGTGGCTAGCGGGGGGAGATTCCTACAATGAGCAGTTCTTC
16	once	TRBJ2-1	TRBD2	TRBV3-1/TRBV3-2	CASSQALAGGSWEQFF	TGTGCCAGCAGCCAAGCACTAGCGGGGGGGAGCTGGGAGCAGTTCTTC
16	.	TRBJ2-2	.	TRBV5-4	CASSLGAGTNTGELFF	TGTGCCAGCAGCTTGGGTGCAGGGACGAACACCGGGGAGCTGTTTTTT
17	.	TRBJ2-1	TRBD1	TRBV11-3	CASSRSPGQGPYNEQFF	TGTGCCAGCAGCCGTAGCCCGGGACAGGGTCCCTACAATGAGCAGTTCTTC
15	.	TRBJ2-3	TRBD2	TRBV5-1	CASSFSGFYTDTQYF	TGCGCCAGCAGCTTTAGCGGGTTCTACACAGATACGCAGTATTTT
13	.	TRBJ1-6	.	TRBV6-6	CATNYRESSPLHF	TGTGCCACGAATTACAGGGAGAGTTCACCCCTCCACTTT
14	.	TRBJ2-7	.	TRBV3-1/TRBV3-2	CASSQGPTTGEQYF	TGTGCCAGCAGCCAAGGGCCCACGACTGGCGAGCAGTACTTC
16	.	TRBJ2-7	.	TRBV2	CASSVGLTQGGYEQYF	TGTGCCAGCAGTGTGGGCCTAACCCAAGGGGGTTACGAGCAGTACTTC